This T cell receptor beta chain came from a study of T cell responses to AZD1222 COVID-19 vaccine. The CDR3 length is 14 residues. Germline CDR1 is SGHTA and CDR2 is FQGNSA. V gave up 6 bases and J gave up 7 bases; unmatched junction bases: 8. Sequenced by immunoSEQ multiplex PCR; TCRdb stores in-frame clones only, minus some. The sample has 88,000 or so clones; around 86% are singletons. The V gene is TRBV7-2, the J gene TRBJ1-4; 7 bases line up with TRBD1. Specimen: peripheral blood, collected on day 0 of AZD1222 vaccination. This clonotype originated in an adult in good health. CDR3 sequence (DNA): TGTGCCAGCAGACGCGACAGGGACGGTGAAAAACTGTTTTTT. It codes for CASRRDRDGEKLFF.